A single sample is the source of the 29 T cell receptor beta chains below, sequenced in a study of T cells in localized non-small cell lung cancer. Some clones are missing from TCRdb's copy, which holds only in-frame ones; the method was immunoSEQ multiplex PCR. Of 920 or so clones in the sample, roughly a fifth were seen once. Source: lung tumor tissue, taken before any cancer treatment. The source is a female donor of 60 years or more with stage II squamous cell lung carcinoma.

The table lists this clone with a few counts. The rearrangement uses TRBV6-8 and TRBJ1-2, with 8 bases fitting TRBD1. J gave up 4 bases and V 7 bases, and 8 bases lay outside the gene matches. This CDR3 is built from 14 residues. Germline values: CDR1 MNHGY, CDR2 SAAAGT. The CDR3 sequence is CASTWGQGAYGYTF. As DNA, the CDR3 is TGTGCCAGCACCTGGGGCCAGGGGGCCTATGGCTACACCTTC.

This clone rates as large. The V gene is TRBV11-3, the J gene TRBJ2-7; a weak D match, TRBD1 (5 bases). The V and J ends lost 5 bases and 6 bases respectively, with 17 bases between them. CDR1 is SGHNT and CDR2 is YENEEA in the germline V gene. The CDR3 sequence is 14 residues long. Here the CDR3 DNA reads TGTGCCAGCAGCGGCCGACAGCCTCCCAGCGAGCAGTACTTC. This translates into CASSGRQPPSEQYF. The variable domain in full, completed from reference TRBV11-3 and TRBJ2-7, reads EAGVVQSPRYKIIEKKQPVAFWCNPISGHNTLYWYLQNLGQGPELLIRYENEEAVDDSQLPKDRFSAERLKGVDSTLKIQPAELGDSAVYLCASSGRQPPSEQYFGPGTRLTVT.

By frequency in the sample, this clone is large. V usage is TRBV11-3 and J usage is TRBJ2-7; 14 bases align to TRBD2. The germline gives CDR1 SGHNT, CDR2 YENEEA. CDR3 size: 14 residues. The junction had 2 bases not matched to a gene; V was cut back by 3 bases and J by 7 bases. CDR3: CASSFGLAGGEQYF. CDR3 DNA: TGTGCCAGCAGCTTCGGACTAGCGGGGGGTGAGCAGTACTTC. Together with reference TRBV11-3 and TRBJ2-7, the CDR3 gives the full variable domain: EAGVVQSPRYKIIEKKQPVAFWCNPISGHNTLYWYLQNLGQGPELLIRYENEEAVDDSQLPKDRFSAERLKGVDSTLKIQPAELGDSAVYLCASSFGLAGGEQYFGPGTRLTVT.

This clone has just a few counts. The rearrangement links TRBV30 to TRBJ2-5, with a tentative D call TRBD2 (6 bases). This CDR3 is built from 15 residues. Trimming stripped 2 bases from V and 3 bases from J, with 16 bases between. CDR1 is GTSNPN, CDR2 SVGIG, per germline (reference sequence). CDR3 nucleotide sequence: TGTGCCTGGAGTAAATCGGGGGACTGGGAAGAGACCCAGTACTTC. It codes for CAWSKSGDWEETQYF.

The chain is built from TRBV5-1 and TRBJ1-1; D perhaps matches TRBD1 (5 bases). CDR1 and CDR2 from the germline V gene are SGHRS and YFSETQ. The CDR3 extends over 16 amino acids. Trimming cost V 0 bases and J 0 bases, with 12 bases left between them. The CDR3 nucleotides read TGCGCCAGCAGCTTGGGCCATAGGGACGTGAACACTGAAGCTTTCTTT. Its translation is CASSLGHRDVNTEAFF.

This clone showed up just a few times. V usage is TRBV11-3 and J usage is TRBJ2-7, with D hard to call. Germline V gene lookup returns CDR1 SGHNT and CDR2 YENEEA. Between the trimmed V and J ends, which lost 4 bases and 0 bases, there was a span of 13 bases. The CDR3 covers 15 residues. The CDR3 reads CASSSPRPTSYEQYF. CDR3 sequence (DNA): TGTGCCAGCAGCTCGCCGAGGCCCACCTCCTACGAGCAGTACTTC.

This clone showed up just a few times. V is TRBV11-3 and J is TRBJ2-1; D ambiguous. The V and J ends lost 5 bases and 6 bases respectively, with 17 bases between them. This CDR3 contains 15 residues. Germline assignment: CDR1 SGHNT and CDR2 YENEEA. CDR3 residues: CASSPLAVASNEQFF. The CDR3 bases are TGTGCCAGCAGCCCCCTGGCGGTGGCAAGCAATGAGCAGTTCTTC.

The chain has TRBV29-1 and TRBJ2-7; 7 positions agree with TRBD1. Germline V CDR1 and CDR2: SQVTM, ANQGSEA. V lost 4 bases, J lost 6 bases, and 9 bases stayed unmatched. The CDR3 totals 13 residues. The CDR3 spells CSVVHMGQPEQYF. In nucleotides, the CDR3 is TGCAGCGTTGTGCATATGGGACAGCCCGAGCAGTACTTC.

A few counts support this clone. V usage is TRBV9 and J usage is TRBJ1-5; D call uncertain. The V end lost 4 bases, the J end lost 0 bases, and 11 bases lay between the germline ends. Germline CDR1 and CDR2: SGDLS and YYNGEE. This CDR3 is built from 15 residues. CDR3 coding DNA: TGTGCCAGCAGCCCGGGAGCAAATAGCAATCAGCCCCAGCATTTT. As protein: CASSPGANSNQPQHF. Full variable domain (outside the CDR3, taken from reference TRBV9 and TRBJ1-5): DSGVTQTPKHLITATGQRVTLRCSPRSGDLSVYWYQQSLDQGLQFLIQYYNGEERAKGNILERFSAQQFPDLHSELNLSSLELGDSALYFCASSPGANSNQPQHFGDGTRLSIL.

V is TRBV18 and J is TRBJ2-7; TRBD1 aligns across 10 bases. The germline CDR1 and CDR2 sequences are KGHSH and LQKENI. The CDR3 covers 13 residues. Trimming at V came to 3 bases and at J to 8 bases, leaving 4 bases not matched to a gene. In DNA form, the CDR3 reads TGTGCCAGCTCACCGAGGGACAGGGGACAGCAGTACTTC. This codes for CASSPRDRGQQYF.

This clone has only one observation. The gene calls are TRBV29-1 and TRBJ2-2; D is uncertain. Per germline, CDR1 SQVTM and CDR2 ANQGSEA. The V gene lost 5 bases and the J gene lost 4 bases, with 11 bases spanning the gap. The CDR3 has 13 residues. CDR3 DNA sequence: TGCAGCGTTAGAGAAACCGCCACCGGGGAGCTGTTTTTT. Amino acid sequence: CSVRETATGELFF.

The J gene is TRBJ1-2, the V gene TRBV30; D remains unclear. Trimming stripped 1 base from V and 8 bases from J, with 11 bases between. The CDR3 covers 12 residues. CDR1 is GTSNPN, CDR2 SVGIG, per germline (reference sequence). CDR3 nucleotide sequence: TGTGCCTGGAGTGAGCTTTTAGTAGGCTACACCTTC. Its translation is CAWSELLVGYTF.

This clone was counted a few times. The genes are TRBV11-3 and TRBJ1-1; D is perhaps TRBD1 (5 bases). Trimming cost V 5 bases and J 6 bases, with 16 bases left between them. This CDR3 has 14 residues. Germline V CDR1 and CDR2: SGHNT, YENEEA. DNA for the CDR3: TGTGCCAGCAGCCTACTACCGGGACCTTCTGAAGCTTTCTTT. Its translation: CASSLLPGPSEAFF.

This chain joins TRBV9 and TRBJ2-7; D could derive from TRBD1 or TRBD2 (5 bases each). Looked up from germline, CDR1 is SGDLS and CDR2 is YYNGEE. This CDR3 is built from 20 residues. The V end lost 0 bases, the J end lost 4 bases, and 29 bases lay between the germline ends. The CDR3 sequence is CASSVGPFLKRGEKTYEQYF. DNA for the CDR3: TGTGCCAGCAGCGTAGGGCCCTTTCTAAAGAGGGGAGAAAAGACGTACGAGCAGTACTTC.

The sample holds a few counts of this clone. The rearrangement uses TRBV9 and TRBJ2-7; D perhaps matches TRBD1 (5 bases). V was clipped by 1 base and J by 2 bases, with 10 bases between them. The length of the CDR3 is 14 residues. Germline CDR1 is SGDLS and CDR2 is YYNGEE. The CDR3 region is CASSVQGSTYEQYF. The CDR3 DNA reads TGTGCCAGCAGCGTACAGGGAAGCACCTACGAGCAGTACTTC.

This clone was seen a few times. The genes are TRBV11-3 and TRBJ1-4; D is perhaps TRBD1 (5 bases). Trimming stripped 5 bases from V and 8 bases from J, with 15 bases between. The CDR3 consists of 14 residues. CDR1 is SGHNT and CDR2 is YENEEA in the germline V gene. The DNA of the CDR3 is TGTGCCAGCAGCCCCGACAGCCTGGGGGAAAAACTGTTTTTT. Translating it yields CASSPDSLGEKLFF.

The chain carries TRBV11-3 and TRBJ1-1, with TRBD1 identical over 7 bases. The CDR3 consists of 18 residues. In germline, CDR1 is SGHNT, CDR2 YENEEA. J lost 4 bases, V lost 5 bases, and 19 bases had no gene match. This chain's CDR3 is CASSLTQPTGQWGTEAFF. In nucleotides, the CDR3 is TGTGCCAGCAGCCTTACACAACCCACGGGACAGTGGGGCACTGAAGCTTTCTTT. The full variable domain, in which reference TRBV11-3 and TRBJ1-1 provide the parts outside the CDR3, is EAGVVQSPRYKIIEKKQPVAFWCNPISGHNTLYWYLQNLGQGPELLIRYENEEAVDDSQLPKDRFSAERLKGVDSTLKIQPAELGDSAVYLCASSLTQPTGQWGTEAFFGQGTRLTVV.

This chain connects TRBV29-1 to TRBJ1-3, with D perhaps TRBD1 (5 bases). This CDR3 has 17 amino acids. The germline V gene encodes CDR1 SQVTM and CDR2 ANQGSEA. Trimming took off 5 bases at V and 0 bases at J, with 20 bases between the two ends. CDR3 loop: CSVQESGSLPSGNTIYF. The CDR3 coding sequence is TGCAGCGTTCAGGAGTCAGGGTCTCTCCCCTCTGGAAACACCATATATTTT.

The V gene is TRBV30, the J gene TRBJ1-2, with 10 bases matching TRBD1. The germline CDR1 and CDR2 sequences are GTSNPN and SVGIG (reference sequence). Losses at the gene ends were 4 bases for V and 8 bases for J; bases not matched to a gene: 7. CDR3 size: 13 residues. CDR3 residues: CAWTRQGAVGYTF. The CDR3 bases are TGTGCCTGGACTCGACAGGGGGCGGTCGGCTACACCTTC.

The rearrangement links TRBV28 to TRBJ1-2; 7 nucleotides align to TRBD1. The V segment lost 2 bases and the J segment 5 bases; nucleotides outside the gene matches: 8. The germline V gene encodes CDR1 MDHEN and CDR2 SYDVKM. The CDR3 sequence is 15 residues long. Written as DNA, the CDR3 is TGTGCCAGCAGTTTAGGAGGGGGCGGGGATTATGGCTACACCTTC. Encoded protein: CASSLGGGGDYGYTF.

This clone was detected only a few times. V usage is TRBV18 and J usage is TRBJ1-4; perhaps TRBD1 as D (6 bases). The CDR3 spans 17 residues. The V end was cut by 0 bases, the J end by 0 bases, with 11 bases between. Germline V gene sequence: CDR1 KGHSH, CDR2 LQKENI. The CDR3 DNA reads as TGTGCCAGCTCACCACCGACAGGAATTGCAACTAATGAAAAACTGTTTTTT. Translation: CASSPPTGIATNEKLFF.

This clone has only a few counts. The rearrangement links TRBV6-8 to TRBJ1-1; D remains unclear. Germline values: CDR1 MNHGY, CDR2 SAAAGT. Trimming shortened V by 8 bases and J by 0 bases, and 13 bases separated the two germline ends. The CDR3 spans 14 residues. The CDR3 DNA sequence: TGTGCCAGCGAGGACCGCGCCCTGAACACTGAAGCTTTCTTT. Residues: CASEDRALNTEAFF.

The chain links TRBV11-3 to TRBJ2-2; D ambiguous. V was clipped by 5 bases and J by 2 bases, with 12 bases between them. This CDR3 contains 15 residues. CDR1 is SGHNT and CDR2 is YENEEA in the germline V gene. The CDR3 is CASSQDGVNTGELFF. CDR3 coding DNA: TGTGCCAGCAGCCAGGACGGTGTAAACACCGGGGAGCTGTTTTTT.

The J gene is TRBJ1-3, the V gene TRBV11-3; 11 bases match TRBD1. This CDR3 is built from 19 residues. V dropped 5 bases and J dropped 0; count of bases not matched to a gene: 12. Germline CDR1 SGHNT, CDR2 YENEEA. In DNA form, the CDR3 reads TGTGCCAGCAGCCAAACCGGGACAGGGGGAATTACCTCTGGAAACACCATATATTTT. Translation gives CASSQTGTGGITSGNTIYF.

By frequency in the sample, this clone is large. The chain joins TRBV11-3 to TRBJ2-1, with 14 nucleotides matching TRBD2. The germline V gene encodes CDR1 SGHNT and CDR2 YENEEA. V lost 1 base and J lost 3; bases outside the gene matches: 11. This CDR3 has 20 amino acids. The CDR3 loop is CASSLGWGLAGVKSYNEQFF. The CDR3 DNA reads TGTGCCAGCAGCTTAGGATGGGGACTAGCGGGAGTAAAAAGCTACAATGAGCAGTTCTTC. The entire variable domain, with the rest obtained from reference TRBV11-3 and TRBJ2-1, is as follows: EAGVVQSPRYKIIEKKQPVAFWCNPISGHNTLYWYLQNLGQGPELLIRYENEEAVDDSQLPKDRFSAERLKGVDSTLKIQPAELGDSAVYLCASSLGWGLAGVKSYNEQFFGPGTRLTVL.

CDR3 nucleotide sequence: TGCAGCGTGCGGACACGCCCCTTCCAGGACGAGCAGTACTTC. Translating gives CSVRTRPFQDEQYF. The rearrangement links TRBV29-1 to TRBJ2-7; maybe TRBD1 (5 bases). Looked up from germline, CDR1 is SQVTM and CDR2 is ANQGSEA. Between the trimmed V and J ends, which lost 6 bases and 5 bases, there was a span of 20 bases. This CDR3 region has 14 residues.

A few counts support this clone. The rearrangement joins TRBV12-5 to TRBJ2-2; D remains ambiguous. CDR3 length: 15 amino acids. Germline V gene lookup returns CDR1 LGHNT and CDR2 FRNRAP. This CDR3 is CASNSDTSNTGELFF. CDR3 in DNA: TGTGCCAGCAATTCCGACACCTCGAACACCGGGGAGCTGTTTTTT.

This clone was seen a few times. The chain carries TRBV6-8 and TRBJ1-4; no firm D call. CDR1 and CDR2 from the germline V gene are MNHGY and SAAAGT. There are 17 residues in the CDR3. The ends were cut back, 5 bases at V and 8 bases at J, with 24 bases in the middle. As DNA, the CDR3 is TGTGCCAGCAGTGGTGTAAGGGCGGGCCTTCCAGGCGAAAAACTGTTTTTT. Translating it yields CASSGVRAGLPGEKLFF.

This clone was seen only a few times. The rearrangement uses TRBV9 and TRBJ2-7; TRBD1 agrees at 10 bases. There are 14 residues in the CDR3. Per the germline V gene, CDR1 is SGDLS and CDR2 is YYNGEE. Trimming at V came to 3 bases and at J to 4 bases, leaving 4 bases not matched to a gene. DNA for the CDR3: TGTGCCAGCAGCGCACGGACAGGGGGATACGAGCAGTACTTC. Amino acids: CASSARTGGYEQYF.